The sequence of this T cell receptor (beta chain) was determined in a study of OX40 agonist ivuxolimab in advanced cancers. The protocol was immunoSEQ multiplex PCR, while the TCRdb copy is restricted to in-frame clones and leaves out a portion. This table holds 65,000 to 85,000 clones, about 90% found once. Germline-derived CDR1 and CDR2 are SGHNT and YENEEA. The CDR3 is made up of 17 amino acids. Trimming cost V 5 bases and J 2 bases, with 19 bases left between them. Material: CD4+ or CD8+ T cells sorted from blood, obtained in a trial of the OX40 agonist ivuxolimab. This chain connects TRBV11-3 to TRBJ2-1; tentative D call: TRBD1 (6 bases). The receptor comes from an adult with an advanced solid tumor such as melanoma, head and neck, liver or kidney cancer. CDR3 residues: CASSPATRQAPYNEQFF. DNA for the CDR3: TGTGCCAGCAGCCCAGCAACCCGACAGGCCCCCTACAATGAGCAGTTCTTC.